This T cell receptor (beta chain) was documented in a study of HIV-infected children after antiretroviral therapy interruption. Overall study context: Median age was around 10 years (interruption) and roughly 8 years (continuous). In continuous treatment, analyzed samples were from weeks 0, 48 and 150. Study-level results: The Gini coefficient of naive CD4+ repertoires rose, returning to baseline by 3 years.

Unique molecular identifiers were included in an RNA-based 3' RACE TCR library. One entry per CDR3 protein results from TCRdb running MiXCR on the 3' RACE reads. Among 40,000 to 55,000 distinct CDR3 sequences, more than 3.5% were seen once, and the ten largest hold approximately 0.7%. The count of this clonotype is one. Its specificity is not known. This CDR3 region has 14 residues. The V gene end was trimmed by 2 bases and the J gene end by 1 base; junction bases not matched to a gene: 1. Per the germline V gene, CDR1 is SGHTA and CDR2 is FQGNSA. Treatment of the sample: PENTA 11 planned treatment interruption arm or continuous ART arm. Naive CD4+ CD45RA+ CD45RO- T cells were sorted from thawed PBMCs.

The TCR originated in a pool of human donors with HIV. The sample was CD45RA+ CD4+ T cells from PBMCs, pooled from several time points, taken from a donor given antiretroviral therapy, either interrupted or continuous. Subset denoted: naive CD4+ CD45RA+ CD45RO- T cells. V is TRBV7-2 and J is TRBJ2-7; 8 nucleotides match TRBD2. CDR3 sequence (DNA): TGTGCCAGCAGCTTAAGCGGGGGTTCCTACGAGCAGTACTTC. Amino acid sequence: CASSLSGGSYEQYF.